This entry concerns a single T cell receptor beta chain. Antigen: not known. Using immunoSEQ multiplex PCR, the repertoire was profiled, and TCRdb retains in-frame clones only, with some absent. The sample has roughly 180,000 clones, approximately 93% seen once. This entry belongs to a study of T cell responses to AZD1222 COVID-19 vaccine. Study conclusions and caveats: CD4 TCRs linked to vaccination spanned spike, dominating at 160-218 and 743-854. Rises in breadth and depth of Spike-specific TCRs came after two AZD1222 doses. At baseline, seropositivity was found in only a handful of AZD1222 recipients.

Second-dose intervals near 4 or 12 weeks were combined. The CDR3 loop spans 11 amino acids. From germline, CDR1 is LGHDT and CDR2 YNNKEL (reference sequence). V lost 0 bases and J 11 bases, leaving 5 bases between the germline ends. The chain links TRBV3-1 (or the pseudogene TRBV3-2) to TRBJ2-1; D unclear. The sequencing here drew on peripheral blood, taken 28 days after the second AZD1222 dose. The TCR was taken from an adult who received the AZD1222 COVID-19 vaccine. CDR3 sequence reads: CASSQESKQFF. In DNA form, the CDR3 reads TGTGCCAGCAGCCAAGAAAGCAAGCAGTTCTTC.